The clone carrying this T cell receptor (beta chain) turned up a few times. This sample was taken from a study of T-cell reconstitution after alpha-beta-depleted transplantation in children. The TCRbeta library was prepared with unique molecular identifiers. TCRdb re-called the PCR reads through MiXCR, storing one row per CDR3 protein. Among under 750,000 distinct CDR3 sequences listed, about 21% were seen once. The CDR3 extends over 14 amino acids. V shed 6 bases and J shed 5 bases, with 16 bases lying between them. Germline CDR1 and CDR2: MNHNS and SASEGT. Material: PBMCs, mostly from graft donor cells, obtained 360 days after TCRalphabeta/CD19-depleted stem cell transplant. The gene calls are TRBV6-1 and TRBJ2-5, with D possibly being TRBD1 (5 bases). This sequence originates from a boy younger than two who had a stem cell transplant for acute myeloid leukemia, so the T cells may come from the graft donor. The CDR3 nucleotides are TGTGCCAGCAGCCAGGACACCGGCCGGGAGACCCAGTACTTC. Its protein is CASSQDTGRETQYF.